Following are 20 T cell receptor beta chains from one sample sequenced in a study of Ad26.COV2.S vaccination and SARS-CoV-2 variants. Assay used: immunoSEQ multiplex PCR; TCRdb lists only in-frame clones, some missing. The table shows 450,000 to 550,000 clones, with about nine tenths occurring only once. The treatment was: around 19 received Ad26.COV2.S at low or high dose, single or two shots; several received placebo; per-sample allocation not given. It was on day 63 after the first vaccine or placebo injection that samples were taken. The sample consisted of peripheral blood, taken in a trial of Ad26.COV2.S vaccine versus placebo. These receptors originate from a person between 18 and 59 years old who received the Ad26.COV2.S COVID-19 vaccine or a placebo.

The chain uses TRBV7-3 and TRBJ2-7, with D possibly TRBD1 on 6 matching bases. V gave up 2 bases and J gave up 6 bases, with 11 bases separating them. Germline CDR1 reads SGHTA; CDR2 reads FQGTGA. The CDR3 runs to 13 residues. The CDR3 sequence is CASSLSGGGEQYF. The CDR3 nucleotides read TGTGCCAGCAGCTTATCTGGGGGCGGCGAGCAGTACTTC.

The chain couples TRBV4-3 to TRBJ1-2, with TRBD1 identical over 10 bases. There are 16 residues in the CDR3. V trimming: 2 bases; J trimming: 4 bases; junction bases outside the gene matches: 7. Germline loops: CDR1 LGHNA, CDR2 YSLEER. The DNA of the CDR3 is TGCGCCAGCAGCCAAAAGGAGACAGGGGGCATCTATGGCTACACCTTC. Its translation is CASSQKETGGIYGYTF.

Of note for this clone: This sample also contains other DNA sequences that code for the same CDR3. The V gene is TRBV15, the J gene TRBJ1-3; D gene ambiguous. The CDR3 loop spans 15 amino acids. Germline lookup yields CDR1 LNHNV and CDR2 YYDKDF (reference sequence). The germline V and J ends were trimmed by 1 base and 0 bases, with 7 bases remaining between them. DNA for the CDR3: TGTGCCACCAGCAGAGGAGGAGACTCTGGAAACACCATATATTTT. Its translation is CATSRGGDSGNTIYF.

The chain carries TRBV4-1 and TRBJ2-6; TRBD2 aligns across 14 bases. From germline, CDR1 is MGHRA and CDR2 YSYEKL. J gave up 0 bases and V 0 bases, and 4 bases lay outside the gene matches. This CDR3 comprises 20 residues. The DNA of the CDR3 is TGCGCCAGCAGCCAAGAGGGACTAGCGGGAGACAGCTCTGGGGCCAACGTCCTGACTTTC. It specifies CASSQEGLAGDSSGANVLTF.

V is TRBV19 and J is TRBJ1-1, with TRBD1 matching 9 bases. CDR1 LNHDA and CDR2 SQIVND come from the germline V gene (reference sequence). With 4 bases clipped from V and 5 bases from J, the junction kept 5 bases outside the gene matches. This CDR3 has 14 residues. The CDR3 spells CASSTGQGQTEAFF. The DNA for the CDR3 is TGTGCCAGTAGTACGGGACAGGGCCAGACTGAAGCTTTCTTT. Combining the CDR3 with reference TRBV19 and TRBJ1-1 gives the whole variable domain DGGITQSPKYLFRKEGQNVTLSCEQNLNHDAMYWYRQDPGQGLRLIYYSQIVNDFQKGDIAEGYSVSREKKESFPLTVTSAQKNPTAFYLCASSTGQGQTEAFFGQGTRLTVV.

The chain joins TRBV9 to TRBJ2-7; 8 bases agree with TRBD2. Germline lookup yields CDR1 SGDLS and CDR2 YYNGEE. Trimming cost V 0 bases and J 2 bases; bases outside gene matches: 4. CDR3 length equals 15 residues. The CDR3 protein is CASSVDGGATYEQYF. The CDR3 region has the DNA TGTGCCAGCAGCGTAGACGGGGGGGCTACCTACGAGCAGTACTTC.

The CDR3: CAWNRGENTEAFF. The CDR3 nucleotides read TGTGCCTGGAACAGAGGTGAAAACACTGAAGCTTTCTTT. The V and J genes are TRBV30 and TRBJ1-1, with no clear D. This CDR3 is 13 amino acids long. Trimming left V 4 bases short and J 2 bases short, with 11 bases between. CDR1 is GTSNPN, CDR2 SVGIG, per germline (reference sequence).

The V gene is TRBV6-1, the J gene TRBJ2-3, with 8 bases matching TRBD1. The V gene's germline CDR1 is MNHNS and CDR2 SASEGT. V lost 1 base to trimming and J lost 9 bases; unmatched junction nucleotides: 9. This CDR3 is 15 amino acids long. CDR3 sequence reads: CASSEEDRVRVTQYF. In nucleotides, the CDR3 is TGTGCCAGCAGTGAAGAGGACAGGGTGAGGGTGACGCAGTATTTT.

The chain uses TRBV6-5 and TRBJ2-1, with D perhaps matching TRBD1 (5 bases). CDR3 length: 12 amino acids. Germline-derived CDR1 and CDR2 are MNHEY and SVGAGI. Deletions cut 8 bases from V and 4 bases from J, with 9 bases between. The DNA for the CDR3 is TGTGCCAGCGCCAGGGCGTACAATGAGCAGTTCTTC. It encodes CASARAYNEQFF.

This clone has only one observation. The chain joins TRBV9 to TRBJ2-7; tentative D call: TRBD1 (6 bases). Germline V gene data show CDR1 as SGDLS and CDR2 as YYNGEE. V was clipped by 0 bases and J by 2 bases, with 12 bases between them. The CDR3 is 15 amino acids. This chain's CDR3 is CASSVDPGETYEQYF. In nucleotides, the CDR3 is TGTGCCAGCAGCGTAGATCCAGGGGAGACCTACGAGCAGTACTTC.

The CDR3 bases are TGCAGCGTTGAGATTCAGATAAACACTGAAGCTTTCTTT. It specifies CSVEIQINTEAFF. The rearrangement links TRBV29-1 to TRBJ1-1; D uncertain. Germline V CDR1 and CDR2: SQVTM, ANQGSEA. Trimming stripped 3 bases from V and 2 bases from J, with 10 bases between. CDR3 length: 13 amino acids. Filled out from reference TRBV29-1 and TRBJ1-1, the complete variable domain reads SAVISQKPSRDICQRGTSLTIQCQVDSQVTMMFWYRQQPGQSLTLIATANQGSEATYESGFVIDKFPISRPNLTFSTLTVSNMSPEDSSIYLCSVEIQINTEAFFGQGTRLTVV.

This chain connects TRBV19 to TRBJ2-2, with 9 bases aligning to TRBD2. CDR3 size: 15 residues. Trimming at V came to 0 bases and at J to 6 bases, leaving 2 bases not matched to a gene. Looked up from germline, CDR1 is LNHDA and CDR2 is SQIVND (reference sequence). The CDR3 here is CASSIDGGGAGELFF. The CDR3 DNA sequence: TGTGCCAGTAGTATAGATGGCGGGGGGGCCGGGGAGCTGTTTTTT. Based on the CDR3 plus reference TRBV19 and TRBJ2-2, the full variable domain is DGGITQSPKYLFRKEGQNVTLSCEQNLNHDAMYWYRQDPGQGLRLIYYSQIVNDFQKGDIAEGYSVSREKKESFPLTVTSAQKNPTAFYLCASSIDGGGAGELFFGEGSRLTVL.

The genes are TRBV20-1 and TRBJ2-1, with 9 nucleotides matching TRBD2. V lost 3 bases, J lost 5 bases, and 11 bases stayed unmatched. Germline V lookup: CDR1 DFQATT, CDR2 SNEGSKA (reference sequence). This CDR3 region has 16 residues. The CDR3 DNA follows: TGCAGTGCTAGTAGCGGGGGAAGAGCGCCAGACAATGAGCAGTTCTTC. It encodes CSASSGGRAPDNEQFF.

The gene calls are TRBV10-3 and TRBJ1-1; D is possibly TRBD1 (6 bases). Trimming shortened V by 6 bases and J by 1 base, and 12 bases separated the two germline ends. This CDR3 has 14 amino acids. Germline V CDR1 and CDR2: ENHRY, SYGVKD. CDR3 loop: CAIREWTENTEAFF. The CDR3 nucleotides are TGTGCCATCAGAGAATGGACAGAGAACACTGAAGCTTTCTTT.

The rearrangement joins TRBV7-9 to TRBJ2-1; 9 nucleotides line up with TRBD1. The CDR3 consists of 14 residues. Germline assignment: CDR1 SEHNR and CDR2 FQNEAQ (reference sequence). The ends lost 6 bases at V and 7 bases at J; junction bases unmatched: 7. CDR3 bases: TGTGCCAGCAGTTTTGGGACAGGGAAAAATGAGCAGTTCTTC. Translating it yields CASSFGTGKNEQFF.

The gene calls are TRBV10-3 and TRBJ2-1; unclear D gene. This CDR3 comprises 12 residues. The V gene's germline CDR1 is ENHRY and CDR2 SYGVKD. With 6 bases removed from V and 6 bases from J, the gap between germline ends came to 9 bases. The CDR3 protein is CAIRAETNEQFF. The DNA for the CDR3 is TGTGCCATCAGGGCAGAAACCAATGAGCAGTTCTTC.

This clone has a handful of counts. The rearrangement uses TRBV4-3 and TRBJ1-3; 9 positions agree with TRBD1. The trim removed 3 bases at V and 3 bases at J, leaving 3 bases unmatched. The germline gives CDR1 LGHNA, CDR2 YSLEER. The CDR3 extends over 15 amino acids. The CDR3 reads CASSHGQGNGNTIYF. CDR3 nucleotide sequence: TGCGCCAGCAGCCACGGACAGGGGAATGGAAACACCATATATTTT.

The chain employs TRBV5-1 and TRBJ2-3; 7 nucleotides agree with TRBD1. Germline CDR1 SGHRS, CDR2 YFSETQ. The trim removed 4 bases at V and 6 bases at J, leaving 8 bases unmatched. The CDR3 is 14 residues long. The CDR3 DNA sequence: TGCGCCAGCAGCAAGACAGGGTTAGTCGATACGCAGTATTTT. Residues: CASSKTGLVDTQYF.

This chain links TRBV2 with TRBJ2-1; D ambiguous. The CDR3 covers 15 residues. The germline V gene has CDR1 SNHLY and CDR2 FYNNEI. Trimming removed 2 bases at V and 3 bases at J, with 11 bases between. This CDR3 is CASSEFLGLYNEQFF. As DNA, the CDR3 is TGTGCCAGCAGTGAATTTTTGGGCCTCTACAATGAGCAGTTCTTC.

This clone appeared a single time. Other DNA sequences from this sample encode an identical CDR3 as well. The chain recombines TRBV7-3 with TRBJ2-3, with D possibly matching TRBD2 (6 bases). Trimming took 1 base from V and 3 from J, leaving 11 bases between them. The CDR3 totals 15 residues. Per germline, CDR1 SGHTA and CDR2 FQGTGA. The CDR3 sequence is CASSLMRGGTDTQYF. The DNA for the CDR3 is TGTGCCAGCAGCTTAATGCGGGGTGGGACAGATACGCAGTATTTT.